Listed below are T cell receptor beta chains from one sample, sequenced in a study of graft-versus-host responses after intestinal transplantation. Produced via immunoSEQ multiplex PCR; TCRdb's table is partial and in-frame only. The table lists 35,000 to 40,000 clones, about nine tenths of them singletons. The source was ileum tissue, collected almost 210 days after intestinal transplant. These receptors all stem from a human patient who received an intestinal transplant, so some T cells may come from the graft donor. CDR3s include the opening cysteine and the closing phenylalanine or tryptophan. Fields, in order: D gene, J gene, clone size, V gene, CDR3 DNA, CDR3 protein. The D gene is left open where the match is weak. Clone size, where shown, is once, few, many, or a class for clones that have expanded.

>TRBD1|TRBJ1-4|-|TRBV27
TGTGCCAGCAGGCGGGACAGCCCAGCTTCGGAAAAACTGTTTTTT
CASRRDSPASEKLFF
>TRBD1|TRBJ2-5|-|TRBV9
TGTGCCAGCAGCGCAACAGGGGGCCGCGAGACCCAGTACTTC
CASSATGGRETQYF
>TRBD1|TRBJ1-1|few|TRBV2
TGTGCCAGCAGGGATAGGACAGGTGTGACTGAAGCTTTCTTT
CASRDRTGVTEAFF
>TRBD2|TRBJ2-4|-|TRBV7-9
TGTGCCAGCACCCTCCGAGCGGGGGGGCCCAACATTCAGTACTTC
CASTLRAGGPNIQYF
>-|TRBJ1-5|-|TRBV4-1
TGCGCCAGCAGCCAGAGGGGCCGGGAACAGCCCCAGCATTTT
CASSQRGREQPQHF
>TRBD2|TRBJ2-7|few|TRBV19
TGTGCCAGTAGTGTGACTAGCGGGAACTACGAGCAGTACTTC
CASSVTSGNYEQYF
>TRBD1|TRBJ1-4|-|TRBV4-1
TGCGCCAGCAGCCACCCCAGCAGGGGGAATGAAAAACTGTTTTTT
CASSHPSRGNEKLFF
>TRBD1|TRBJ2-3|-|TRBV5-6
TGTGCCAGCAGTCAGACCGGGACAGGGGAGGATACGCAGTATTTT
CASSQTGTGEDTQYF
>-|TRBJ1-2|-|TRBV2
TGTGCCAGCAGTGGGGGCAGATATGGCTACACCTTC
CASSGGRYGYTF
>-|TRBJ1-1|-|TRBV28
TGTGCCAGCAGTTTATTCGGCGCGACGGCTGAAGCTTTCTTT
CASSLFGATAEAFF
>TRBD1|TRBJ1-1|-|TRBV29-1
TGCAGCGTTGCTCCACAGGGGGCCATCGGAACTGAAGCTTTCTTT
CSVAPQGAIGTEAFF
>-|TRBJ2-2|-|TRBV2
TGTGCCAGCAGTGTAAGGGGGAGTAGGAACACCGGGGAGCTGTTTTTT
CASSVRGSRNTGELFF
>-|TRBJ1-4|once|TRBV28
TGTGCCAGCCGATCCCTGGCCGCAGTACGCCCCGAAAAACTGTTTTTT
CASRSLAAVRPEKLFF
>-|TRBJ2-2|-|TRBV5-4
TGTGCCAGCAGCTTTCCCGACATCGGCGGCGGGGAGCTGTTTTTT
CASSFPDIGGGELFF
>-|TRBJ1-1|once|TRBV7-2
TGTGCCAGCAGCTTAGCCGCAGAAGCCACTGAAGCTTTCTTT
CASSLAAEATEAFF
>-|TRBJ1-1|-|TRBV6-5
TGTGCCAGCAGTTACTCATCGAGGACTGAAGCTTTCTTT
CASSYSSRTEAFF
>TRBD1|TRBJ1-2|-|TRBV7-9
TGTGCCAGCAGCCCCACAGGGGTAGGCGGCTATGGCTACACCTTC
CASSPTGVGGYGYTF
>-|TRBJ2-2|-|TRBV5-1
TGCGCCAGCAGCCGGGGTGAGGCCGGGGAGCTGTTTTTT
CASSRGEAGELFF
>-|TRBJ1-2|once|TRBV10-2
TGCGCCAGCAGCGTGGGGGGGACGGTTAACTATGGCTACACCTTC
CASSVGGTVNYGYTF
>-|TRBJ2-1|-|TRBV28
TGTGCCAGCAGCCACCGGGAACCCCCATACAATGAGCAGTTCTTC
CASSHREPPYNEQFF
>-|TRBJ2-7|-|TRBV23-1
TGCGCCAGCACACGCCTATTTGACCACGAGCAGTACTTC
CASTRLFDHEQYF
>-|TRBJ1-2|-|TRBV6-7
TGTGCCAGCATCCGACTTTTTAATGGCTACACCTTC
CASIRLFNGYTF
>-|TRBJ2-7|-|TRBV27
TGTGCCAGCAGTTGGGCAGGATCCTACGAGCAGTACTTC
CASSWAGSYEQYF
>-|TRBJ2-7|-|TRBV11-3
TGTGCCAGCAGCCCTGAGGGGACACCGGACGAGCAGTACTTC
CASSPEGTPDEQYF
>TRBD2|TRBJ2-1|-|TRBV28
TGTGCCAGCAGTCCCAGGACTAGCGGGAGCTATGAGCAGTTCTTC
CASSPRTSGSYEQFF
>-|TRBJ2-3|-|TRBV4-1
TGCGCCAGCAGCCAAGTACGACGGGAGACAGATACGCAGTATTTT
CASSQVRRETDTQYF
>-|TRBJ1-1|-|TRBV6-6
TGTGCCAGCAGTTTCCAGGGTGCAGCTTTCTTT
CASSFQGAAFF
>TRBD1|TRBJ2-7|-|TRBV11-3
TGTGCCAGCAGCGCAGGGGGCAACTACGAGCAGTACTTC
CASSAGGNYEQYF
>-|TRBJ2-7|few|TRBV5-7
TGTGCCAGCAGCTCCCGTGGGACGGGATTCTGCGAGCAGTACTTC
CASSSRGTGFCEQYF
>TRBD1|TRBJ1-1|-|TRBV18
TGTGCCAGCTCGCAGACAGGGTCGGACACTGAAGCTTTCTTT
CASSQTGSDTEAFF
>TRBD1|TRBJ1-4|-|TRBV2
TGTGCCAGCAAGACAGGGCCTAATGAAAAACTGTTTTTT
CASKTGPNEKLFF
>-|TRBJ2-2|-|TRBV7-2
TGTGCCAGCAGGGCAGGGCGGTCGGACACCGGGGAGCTGTTTTTT
CASRAGRSDTGELFF
>TRBD1|TRBJ2-7|-|TRBV4-1
TGCGCCAGCAGCCAAGAACCCCCTCCCGGGACAGCTTACGAGCAGTACTTC
CASSQEPPPGTAYEQYF
>TRBD1|TRBJ1-2|-|TRBV29-1
TGCGCCACGGACAGGGAAGACTATGGCTACACCTTC
CATDREDYGYTF
>-|TRBJ2-3|-|TRBV7-9
TGTGCCAGCAGCTTAAACAGGGTCCCAGATACGCAGTATTTT
CASSLNRVPDTQYF
>-|TRBJ2-2|-|TRBV7-9
TGTGCCAGCAGCTTAGAGCGGCAGGGGACCGGGGAGCTGTTTTTT
CASSLERQGTGELFF
>-|TRBJ1-1|once|TRBV5-1
TGCGCCAGCAGAGACCTTCCGAACACTGAAGCTTTCTTT
CASRDLPNTEAFF
>-|TRBJ2-3|-|TRBV7-6
TGTGCCAGCACCAAGGACCCGAGGCCAGATACGCAGTATTTT
CASTKDPRPDTQYF
>-|TRBJ2-2|-|TRBV6-6
TGTGCCAGCAGTTACTGGGGGCACACCGGGGAGCTGTTTTTT
CASSYWGHTGELFF
>-|TRBJ1-1|-|TRBV7-9
TGTGCCAGCAGCCAAGGAACAGGGTCCGAAGCTTTCTTT
CASSQGTGSEAFF
>-|TRBJ1-1|-|TRBV18
TGTGCCAGCTCACCCCAATCGGGGGCCGTGAACACTGAAGCTTTCTTT
CASSPQSGAVNTEAFF
>-|TRBJ2-5|-|TRBV21-1
TGTGCCAGCAGAGGGGGGATCCCAGAGACCCAGTACTTC
CASRGGIPETQYF
>-|TRBJ2-1|-|TRBV27
TGTGCCAGCAGCCTCGACACGTACAATGAGCAGTTCTTC
CASSLDTYNEQFF
>TRBD2|TRBJ2-1|once|TRBV9
TGTGCCAGCAGCGTAGCCGGGCTTCGGGGGGGCGGGAATGAGCAGTTCTTC
CASSVAGLRGGGNEQFF
>-|TRBJ2-1|few|TRBV7-9
TGTGCCAGCAGCTTATACTCACAGGCCTACAATGAGCAGTTCTTC
CASSLYSQAYNEQFF
>-|TRBJ1-4|-|TRBV2
TGTGCCAGCAACGGACGGTCAACTAATGAAAAACTGTTTTTT
CASNGRSTNEKLFF